What follows are 20 T cell receptor beta chains derived from one specimen sequenced in a study of T cells in Graves' hyperthyroidism and ophthalmopathy. TCR beta CDR3 regions were amplified from RNA. TCR CDR3 underwent first-round RT-PCR with the HTBI primer set. TCRdb reprocessed the multiplex PCR reads via MiXCR and lists one record per CDR3 protein. Among about 720,000 distinct CDR3 sequences listed, approximately 18% were seen once. The sequenced sample consisted of blood. These receptors were collected from a woman in her 50s with Graves' hyperthyroidism that later progressed to Graves' ophthalmopathy.

This clonotype was detected only a few times. This sequence joins TRBV4-1 and TRBJ1-5, with 7 bases that match TRBD1. The junction had 4 bases not matched to a gene; V was cut back by 4 bases and J by 1 base. The CDR3 extends over 15 amino acids. Per the germline V gene, CDR1 is MGHRA and CDR2 is YSYEKL. The CDR3, as DNA: TGCGCCAGCAGCCCTTCACAGGGGAGCAATCAGCCCCAGCATTTT. It is translated as CASSPSQGSNQPQHF.

J is TRBJ2-5 and V is TRBV7-3; possible D gene TRBD2, 6 bases. CDR1 is SGHTA, CDR2 FQGTGA, per germline. The V and J ends lost 5 bases and 9 bases respectively, with 22 bases between them. The CDR3 spans 15 residues. The CDR3 sequence: CASSHLGGAREAQYF. CDR3 in DNA: TGTGCCAGCAGCCACCTCGGGGGTGCGAGGGAGGCCCAGTACTTC.

This clonotype was seen only a few times. J is TRBJ1-6 and V is TRBV14, with D perhaps matching TRBD1 (5 bases). The V end was cut by 0 bases, the J end by 9 bases, with 15 bases between. The germline CDR1 and CDR2 sequences are SGHDN and FVKESK. The CDR3 totals 16 residues. The CDR3 loop is CASSQDRGGIGSPLHF. The CDR3 DNA follows: TGTGCCAGCAGCCAAGATAGGGGCGGAATAGGTTCACCCCTCCACTTT.

The rearrangement links TRBV2 to TRBJ2-1; 10 bases match TRBD2. This CDR3 region has 14 residues. Per germline, CDR1 SNHLY and CDR2 FYNNEI. Trimming cost V 4 bases and J 15 bases; bases outside gene matches: 12. Here the CDR3 DNA reads TGTGCCAGCAGTGTCCCTAAAGGGACTAGCGATCCGTTCTTC. Amino acid sequence: CASSVPKGTSDPFF.

The chain couples TRBV4-2 to TRBJ1-5; TRBD1 might be the D (6 bases). This CDR3 region has 16 residues. CDR1 LGHNA and CDR2 YNFKEQ come from the germline V gene. V was trimmed by 5 bases and J by 3 bases, leaving 17 bases between them. The CDR3 here is CASSVQWGGDNQPQHF. The DNA of the CDR3 is TGTGCCAGCAGCGTTCAATGGGGGGGCGACAATCAGCCCCAGCATTTT.

The chain recombines TRBV29-1 with TRBJ2-5; D not certain. Germline V lookup: CDR1 SQVTM, CDR2 ANQGSEA. The V gene lost 1 base and the J gene lost 10 bases, with 13 bases spanning the gap. This CDR3 spans 12 amino acids. CDR3 in amino acids: CSVEGRDGNQYF. CDR3 DNA sequence: TGCAGCGTTGAAGGTAGAGACGGAAACCAGTACTTC. Combining the CDR3 with reference TRBV29-1 and TRBJ2-5 gives the whole variable domain SAVISQKPSRDICQRGTSLTIQCQVDSQVTMMFWYRQQPGQSLTLIATANQGSEATYESGFVIDKFPISRPNLTFSTLTVSNMSPEDSSIYLCSVEGRDGNQYFGPGTRLLVL.

This clonotype was observed a handful of times. This sequence joins TRBV20-1 and TRBJ1-5, with D unresolved. CDR3 length equals 14 residues. Trimming took off 5 bases at V and 3 bases at J, with 14 bases between the two ends. CDR1 and CDR2 from the germline V gene are DFQATT and SNEGSKA (reference sequence). CDR3 coding DNA: TGCAGTGCTGGGAGGACTTTACCCAATCAGCCCCAGCATTTT. It codes for CSAGRTLPNQPQHF.

CDR3 sequence: CASSRLFTDTQYF. DNA for the CDR3: TGTGCCAGTAGTAGGTTGTTCACAGATACGCAGTATTTT. This rearrangement joins TRBV19 to TRBJ2-3; D call uncertain. Trimming took 4 bases from V and 2 from J, leaving 7 bases between them. Germline assignment: CDR1 LNHDA and CDR2 SQIVND (reference sequence). This CDR3 is built from 13 residues. Full variable domain (remainder filled in from reference TRBV19 and TRBJ2-3): DGGITQSPKYLFRKEGQNVTLSCEQNLNHDAMYWYRQDPGQGLRLIYYSQIVNDFQKGDIAEGYSVSREKKESFPLTVTSAQKNPTAFYLCASSRLFTDTQYFGPGTRLTVL.

This chain links TRBV29-1 with TRBJ2-1; D perhaps matches TRBD1 (6 bases). The V gene's germline CDR1 is SQVTM and CDR2 ANQGSEA. V was cut by 3 bases and J by 2 bases, with 11 bases left in between. The CDR3 sequence is 14 residues long. The CDR3 sequence: CSVDGTLTYNEQFF. CDR3 in DNA: TGCAGCGTTGATGGGACACTGACCTACAATGAGCAGTTCTTC.

This clonotype showed up many times. The chain joins TRBV20-1 to TRBJ1-4; TRBD1 might be the D (5 bases). Trimming took off 3 bases at V and 6 bases at J, with 11 bases between the two ends. The CDR3 consists of 13 residues. Germline V CDR1 and CDR2: DFQATT, SNEGSKA (reference sequence). The CDR3 DNA sequence: TGCAGTGCTAGTCGGGGCCCATATGAAAAACTGTTTTTT. Protein sequence: CSASRGPYEKLFF.

This clonotype appeared a few times. This chain joins TRBV5-1 and TRBJ2-2; a weak D match, TRBD2 (6 bases). The CDR3 contains 18 residues. Germline lookup yields CDR1 SGHRS and CDR2 YFSETQ. Trimming stripped 0 bases from V and 3 bases from J, with 18 bases between. This CDR3 reads CASSLDPSRGRHTGELFF. DNA for the CDR3: TGCGCCAGCAGCTTGGACCCCTCTAGAGGGAGGCACACCGGGGAGCTGTTTTTT.

A word on this clonotype: A much larger clonotype is one base distant, so this may be a read error. CDR3 in DNA: TGTGCCGGCACCCTAGAGGGGCAGGATCAGCCCCAGCATTTT. It encodes CAGTLEGQDQPQHF. This sequence joins TRBV2 and TRBJ1-5; tentatively, D is TRBD1 (5 bases). Germline V gene lookup returns CDR1 SNHLY and CDR2 FYNNEI. This CDR3 region has 14 residues. With 11 bases removed from V and 5 bases from J, the gap between germline ends came to 19 bases. Looking up the rest from reference TRBV2 and TRBJ1-5 gives the full variable domain: EPEVTQTPSHQVTQMGQEVILRCVPISNHLYFYWYRQILGQKVEFLVSFYNNEISEKSEIFDDQFSVERPDGSNFTLKIRSTKLEDSAMYFCAGTLEGQDQPQHFGDGTRLSIL.

This clonotype was counted ten times or more. The CDR3 DNA sequence: TGTGCCAGCAGTCCATCACAGGGGCTTAACTATGGCTACACCTTC. Translating it yields CASSPSQGLNYGYTF. The gene calls are TRBV27 and TRBJ1-2; TRBD1 agrees at 7 bases. The CDR3 is made up of 15 amino acids. Germline assignment: CDR1 MNHEY and CDR2 SMNVEV (reference sequence). V gave up 5 bases and J gave up 1 base; unmatched junction bases: 7.

This clonotype was counted many times. CDR3 residues: CASTRNGAQETQYF. The CDR3 region has the DNA TGTGCCAGCACCAGGAATGGAGCCCAAGAGACCCAGTACTTC. V and J are TRBV11-2 and TRBJ2-5, with D unclear. The CDR3 totals 14 residues. V gave up 7 bases and J gave up 1 base, with 13 bases separating them. In germline, CDR1 is SGHAT, CDR2 FQNNGV. Combining the CDR3 with reference TRBV11-2 and TRBJ2-5 gives the whole variable domain EAGVAQSPRYKIIEKRQSVAFWCNPISGHATLYWYQQILGQGPKLLIQFQNNGVVDDSQLPKDRFSAERLKGVDSTLKIQPAKLEDSAVYLCASTRNGAQETQYFGPGTRLLVL.

Ten or more counts support this clonotype. This chain links TRBV7-3 with TRBJ2-7, with D hard to call. The length of the CDR3 is 17 residues. Germline V gene lookup returns CDR1 SGHTA and CDR2 FQGTGA. V shed 1 base and J shed 4 bases, with 20 bases lying between them. The CDR3 loop is CASSLNGVGRAQYEQYF. The CDR3 DNA is TGTGCCAGCAGCTTAAATGGTGTGGGAAGGGCCCAATACGAGCAGTACTTC.

V and J are TRBV3-1 and TRBJ1-1; 7 bases agree with TRBD1. CDR1 and CDR2 (germline): LGHDT, YNNKEL (reference sequence). The CDR3 is made up of 14 amino acids. The trim removed 6 bases at V and 6 bases at J, leaving 10 bases unmatched. DNA for the CDR3: TGTGCCAGCAGAGATGAGGGGGCAGGGCCTGAAGCTTTCTTT. Protein product: CASRDEGAGPEAFF.

The DNA for the CDR3 is TGTGCCAGCTCACCAAATCACAGGGAAGCGGCTAACTATGGCTACACCTTC. Translated, it gives CASSPNHREAANYGYTF. The chain employs TRBV18 and TRBJ1-2, with D maybe TRBD1 (6 bases). Germline V CDR1 and CDR2: KGHSH, LQKENI. The CDR3 loop spans 17 amino acids. Trimming shortened V by 2 bases and J by 0 bases, and 16 bases separated the two germline ends.

This clonotype turned up a few times. This sequence joins TRBV7-3 and TRBJ2-2; 7 bases are shared with TRBD1. Germline-derived CDR1 and CDR2 are SGHTA and FQGTGA. V lost 3 bases and J lost 5; bases outside the gene matches: 3. The CDR3 totals 14 residues. CDR3 nucleotides: TGTGCCAGCAGCTTCCAGACAGGGACCGGGGAGCTGTTTTTT. Translating gives CASSFQTGTGELFF.

This clonotype was detected many times. This chain joins TRBV12-3 or TRBV12-4 and TRBJ2-3; 7 bases line up with TRBD1. After removal of 8 bases from V and 0 bases from J, the junction contained 8 bases not matched to a gene. The CDR3 contains 15 residues. Here the CDR3 reads CASARWDSSTDTQYF. The CDR3 DNA reads TGTGCCAGCGCTCGCTGGGACAGTAGCACAGATACGCAGTATTTT.

The rearrangement uses TRBV10-3 and TRBJ2-5; weak D call: TRBD1 (6 bases). V was pared by 6 bases and J by 4 bases, with 12 bases between. There are 13 residues in the CDR3. The germline V gene has CDR1 ENHRY and CDR2 SYGVKD. The CDR3 sequence is CAIRESTGETQYF. CDR3 in DNA: TGTGCCATCAGAGAATCGACAGGAGAGACCCAGTACTTC.